The 26 T cell receptor beta chains listed next were all sequenced from one sample in a study of cytomegalovirus exposure and HLA in healthy donors. The PCR was carried out with 60 Vbeta primers and 13 Jbeta primers. Repertoires were generated with immunoSEQ multiplex PCR, while TCRdb's copy carries only in-frame clones and drops some. The repertoire holds some 200,000 clones, with 70% to 85% as singletons. Sequenced input: PBMCs. The receptors here all came from a woman aged 40 to 50 in good health and CMV-seronegative.

This clone was seen a single time. The chain is built from TRBV9 and TRBJ1-4; 11 bases fit TRBD1. The CDR3 has 15 residues. The germline V gene encodes CDR1 SGDLS and CDR2 YYNGEE. Unmatched junction bases numbered 7, after V lost 4 bases and J lost 8 bases. CDR3 amino acids: CASSKRTGGGEKLFF. The CDR3 DNA sequence: TGTGCCAGCAGCAAAAGGACAGGGGGCGGGGAAAAACTGTTTTTT. Filled out from reference TRBV9 and TRBJ1-4, the complete variable domain reads DSGVTQTPKHLITATGQRVTLRCSPRSGDLSVYWYQQSLDQGLQFLIQYYNGEERAKGNILERFSAQQFPDLHSELNLSSLELGDSALYFCASSKRTGGGEKLFFGSGTQLSVL.

The rearrangement joins TRBV7-2 to TRBJ2-1; D possibly corresponds to TRBD2 (6 bases). Germline CDR1 is SGHTA and CDR2 is FQGNSA. V was shortened by 0 bases and J by 0 bases, with 21 bases between the two germline ends. This CDR3 region has 20 residues. The CDR3 DNA reads TGTGCCAGCAGCTTAGCGCCGAGGACCCCGGGGAGGAGCTCCTACAATGAGCAGTTCTTC. This sequence encodes CASSLAPRTPGRSSYNEQFF.

V and J are TRBV2 and TRBJ2-5, with 10 nucleotides matching TRBD1. The CDR3 totals 15 residues. With V trimmed by 7 bases and J by 2 bases, 7 bases remained unmatched. Germline lookup yields CDR1 SNHLY and CDR2 FYNNEI. The CDR3 nucleotides are TGTGCCAGCACGTTGGACAGGGGGGAGCAAGAGACCCAGTACTTC. As protein: CASTLDRGEQETQYF.

This chain uses TRBV5-5 with TRBJ1-6; 8 nucleotides line up with TRBD1. Germline CDR1 SGHKS, CDR2 YYEKEE (reference sequence). CDR3 length: 16 residues. Trimming cost V 4 bases and J 4 bases; bases outside gene matches: 7. The CDR3 spells CASSARTGKYNSPLHF. The CDR3 DNA sequence: TGTGCCAGCAGCGCTCGGACAGGGAAATATAATTCACCCCTCCACTTT.

The chain couples TRBV28 to TRBJ1-1; D might be TRBD1 (5 bases). Germline CDR1 and CDR2: MDHEN and SYDVKM. This CDR3 has 15 residues. The V end lost 4 bases, the J end lost 1 base, and 13 bases lay between the germline ends. The CDR3 region has the DNA TGTGCCAGCAGTTACTTAGGGGCTCCGAACACTGAAGCTTTCTTT. Translating it yields CASSYLGAPNTEAFF.

The chain couples TRBV25-1 to TRBJ2-1, with D possibly TRBD1 on 6 matching bases. This CDR3 comprises 15 residues. Trimming cost V 4 bases and J 4 bases, with 14 bases left between them. CDR1 and CDR2 (germline): MGHDK, SYGVNS. The CDR3 nucleotides read TGTGCCAGCAGTGTCCGGACAGAGCCTTACAATGAGCAGTTCTTC. As protein: CASSVRTEPYNEQFF.

V is TRBV9 and J is TRBJ1-6; D possibly corresponds to TRBD1 (6 bases). This CDR3 is built from 16 residues. V was shortened by 0 bases and J by 3 bases, with 10 bases between the two germline ends. Germline CDR1 SGDLS, CDR2 YYNGEE. The CDR3 loop is CASSVASDSYNSPLHF. The CDR3 DNA reads TGTGCCAGCAGCGTAGCCTCGGACAGCTATAATTCACCCCTCCACTTT.

On this clone: The sample contains more than one DNA sequence encoding this CDR3. The V call is TRBV7-9, the J call TRBJ1-1; 7 bases line up with TRBD1. Germline assignment: CDR1 SEHNR and CDR2 FQNEAQ (reference sequence). This CDR3 has 13 amino acids. V lost 4 bases to trimming and J lost 7 bases; unmatched junction nucleotides: 6. The CDR3 is CASSSQGLGEAFF. In DNA form, the CDR3 reads TGTGCCAGCAGCTCACAGGGGCTGGGTGAAGCTTTCTTT.

The chain carries TRBV2 and TRBJ1-2; weak D call: TRBD1 (6 bases). This CDR3 contains 14 residues. V was clipped by 3 bases and J by 6 bases, with 14 bases between them. In germline, CDR1 is SNHLY, CDR2 FYNNEI. CDR3 residues: CASSEGTPRDGYTF. As DNA, the CDR3 is TGTGCCAGCAGTGAGGGGACACCAAGGGATGGCTACACCTTC. The whole variable domain, filled in from reference TRBV2 and TRBJ1-2, reads EPEVTQTPSHQVTQMGQEVILRCVPISNHLYFYWYRQILGQKVEFLVSFYNNEISEKSEIFDDQFSVERPDGSNFTLKIRSTKLEDSAMYFCASSEGTPRDGYTFGSGTRLTVV.

In nucleotides, the CDR3 is TGTGCCAGCAGGCGACAGGGCCGGGCAGATACGCAGTATTTT. Protein sequence: CASRRQGRADTQYF. The rearrangement uses TRBV6-5 and TRBJ2-3, with 7 bases that match TRBD1. Germline loops: CDR1 MNHEY, CDR2 SVGAGI. Trimming took 6 bases from V and 4 from J; bases not matched to a gene: 7. CDR3 length equals 14 residues.

The chain joins TRBV5-5 to TRBJ2-7; D gene ambiguous. The CDR3 consists of 13 residues. Germline V gene sequence: CDR1 SGHKS, CDR2 YYEKEE (reference sequence). V was cut by 4 bases and J by 0 bases, with 8 bases left in between. The DNA for the CDR3 is TGTGCCAGCAGCCCGAGTAGCTCCTACGAGCAGTACTTC. This gives the protein CASSPSSSYEQYF.

The V gene is TRBV13, the J gene TRBJ2-2; a possible D gene is TRBD2 (5 bases). The germline V gene encodes CDR1 PRHDT and CDR2 FYEKMQ (reference sequence). V lost 5 bases and J 4 bases, leaving 17 bases between the germline ends. This CDR3 has 16 residues. DNA for the CDR3: TGTGCCAGCAGCCTACTGATCGAGGGTATCACCGGGGAGCTGTTTTTT. It yields the protein CASSLLIEGITGELFF.

The chain joins TRBV13 to TRBJ1-2; D may be TRBD1 (6 bases). V was trimmed by 2 bases and J by 6 bases, leaving 10 bases between them. Germline CDR1 and CDR2: PRHDT and FYEKMQ (reference sequence). There are 13 residues in the CDR3. For the CDR3, the DNA is TGTGCCAGCAGCTTAACACGGGACAATGGCTACACCTTC. Protein: CASSLTRDNGYTF.

The chain joins TRBV19 to TRBJ1-1, with D possibly TRBD1 on 6 matching bases. Germline values: CDR1 LNHDA, CDR2 SQIVND (reference sequence). The CDR3 consists of 13 residues. V was trimmed by 0 bases and J by 4 bases, leaving 6 bases between them. The CDR3 coding sequence is TGTGCCAGTAGTATAGAGGGGGCCACTGAAGCTTTCTTT. It yields the protein CASSIEGATEAFF.

This chain uses TRBV9 with TRBJ1-2; D perhaps matches TRBD1 (6 bases). CDR3 length: 12 residues. Between the trimmed V and J ends, which lost 5 bases and 8 bases, there was a span of 13 bases. Germline V lookup: CDR1 SGDLS, CDR2 YYNGEE. This chain's CDR3 is CASRQGQSGYTF. DNA for the CDR3: TGTGCCAGCAGACAGGGACAATCGGGCTACACCTTC.

This chain uses TRBV4-2 with TRBJ1-1; D gene uncertain. The CDR3 sequence is 14 residues long. Deletions cut 0 bases from V and 3 bases from J, with 8 bases between. Germline V gene data show CDR1 as LGHNA and CDR2 as YNFKEQ. The CDR3 bases are TGTGCCAGCAGCCAAGATCCCCGGGACACTGAAGCTTTCTTT. It specifies CASSQDPRDTEAFF.

This clone was picked up one time. The chain joins TRBV19 to TRBJ2-7; unclear D gene. CDR1 is LNHDA and CDR2 is SQIVND in the germline V gene (reference sequence). Trimming stripped 4 bases from V and 5 bases from J, with 12 bases between. The CDR3 totals 13 residues. The CDR3 loop reads CASSTPNSDEQYF. The CDR3 DNA reads as TGTGCCAGTAGTACTCCTAACTCGGACGAGCAGTACTTC. Combining the CDR3 with reference TRBV19 and TRBJ2-7 gives the whole variable domain DGGITQSPKYLFRKEGQNVTLSCEQNLNHDAMYWYRQDPGQGLRLIYYSQIVNDFQKGDIAEGYSVSREKKESFPLTVTSAQKNPTAFYLCASSTPNSDEQYFGPGTRLTVT.

This chain links TRBV7-9 with TRBJ1-1; the match to TRBD1 covers 9 bases. Germline CDR1 reads SEHNR; CDR2 reads FQNEAQ (reference sequence). V was pared by 11 bases and J by 5 bases, with 9 bases of the junction left unmatched. The CDR3 sequence is 13 residues long. In nucleotides, the CDR3 is TGTGCCGGTTCACAGGGGGCGACGACTGAAGCTTTCTTT. Its translation is CAGSQGATTEAFF.

This clone was picked up many times. J is TRBJ2-1 and V is TRBV6-4, with 9 bases fitting TRBD1. The CDR3 sequence is 14 residues long. Germline V gene data show CDR1 as MRHNA and CDR2 as SNTAGT. Losses at the gene ends were 3 bases for V and 8 bases for J; bases not matched to a gene: 5. The CDR3, as DNA: TGTGCCAGCAGTGAACAACAGGGGGCCTATGAGCAGTTCTTC. Protein: CASSEQQGAYEQFF.

V gene TRBV4-3 combines with J gene TRBJ1-2, with a weak D call TRBD1 (6 bases). V was trimmed by 5 bases and J by 3 bases, leaving 13 bases between them. The germline V gene encodes CDR1 LGHNA and CDR2 YSLEER. This CDR3 is 14 amino acids long. For the CDR3, the DNA is TGCGCCAGCAGCTACGTAGGGGGAGACTATGGCTACACCTTC. Translating it yields CASSYVGGDYGYTF.

The sample holds one count of this clone. V gene TRBV27 combines with J gene TRBJ1-4; 8 positions match TRBD1. The CDR3 covers 14 residues. CDR1 and CDR2 from the germline V gene are MNHEY and SMNVEV (reference sequence). Germline trimming cut 2 bases from V and 5 bases from J; bases unmatched to any gene: 1. This CDR3 reads CASSLRTGNEKLFF. The CDR3 DNA sequence: TGTGCCAGCAGTTTAAGGACAGGGAATGAAAAACTGTTTTTT.

The chain has TRBV5-4 and TRBJ1-1; tentatively, D is TRBD1 (5 bases). Germline CDR1 SGHNT, CDR2 YYREEE (reference sequence). The ends were cut back, 1 base at V and 6 bases at J, with 13 bases in the middle. This CDR3 has 14 residues. CDR3 residues: CASSLQGVGSEAFF. The DNA for the CDR3 is TGTGCCAGCAGCTTGCAGGGTGTGGGGTCTGAAGCTTTCTTT.

This clone occurred a few times. The V gene is TRBV12-5, the J gene TRBJ2-5; D is possibly TRBD2 (5 bases). Between the trimmed V and J ends, which lost 3 bases and 3 bases, there was a span of 17 bases. Germline V gene sequence: CDR1 LGHNT, CDR2 FRNRAP. The CDR3 covers 16 residues. CDR3 in amino acids: CASGFGRGLGEETQYF. CDR3 DNA sequence: TGTGCTAGTGGTTTCGGCCGCGGGCTTGGGGAAGAGACCCAGTACTTC.

In its sample, this clone was seen a few times. This chain links TRBV10-2 with TRBJ2-1, with 7 positions matching TRBD1. The length of the CDR3 is 12 residues. Germline assignment: CDR1 WSHSY and CDR2 SAAADI. Germline trimming cut 10 bases from V and 5 bases from J; bases unmatched to any gene: 5. The CDR3: CAIQGYNNEQFF. In DNA, the CDR3 is TGCGCCATACAGGGGTATAACAATGAGCAGTTCTTC.

The chain uses TRBV19 and TRBJ2-6; 8 bases line up with TRBD1. Per the germline V gene, CDR1 is LNHDA and CDR2 is SQIVND (reference sequence). The CDR3 has 17 amino acids. The trim removed 6 bases at V and 3 bases at J, leaving 10 bases unmatched. CDR3 sequence reads: CASSRRQGAGGANVLTF. CDR3 bases: TGTGCCAGTAGCCGCCGGCAGGGGGCTGGTGGGGCCAACGTCCTGACTTTC.

V is TRBV28 and J is TRBJ1-4, with 10 bases matching TRBD1. The CDR3 is 14 residues long. Germline CDR1 MDHEN, CDR2 SYDVKM. V dropped 7 bases and J dropped 8; count of bases not matched to a gene: 7. The CDR3 nucleotides read TGTGCCAGCACCACGGGACAGGGGATGGAAAAACTGTTTTTT. Its protein is CASTTGQGMEKLFF.